These 32 T cell receptor beta chains were sequenced from one sample in a study of tumor-infiltrating lymphocytes in primary liver carcinoma. From 400 to 550 ng total RNA, TCR beta cDNA was generated with a primer in the constant region. Sequencing libraries for TCR beta derived from three nested multiplex PCR rounds that used slightly modified ARM-PCR. The opening two PCR rounds, approximately 10 cycles each, paired TRBV1-TRBV30 forward primers with a C-beta reverse primer. TCRdb recomputed calls from the multiplex PCR reads with MiXCR, one row per CDR3 protein. The profile covers 320,000 or so distinct CDR3 sequences, with approximately 65% appearing a single time and 9% to 10% taken by the ten largest. In addition to blood RNA drawn from unsorted whole blood, germline DNA was extracted. Sequenced sample: peripheral blood. The receptors were sampled from a man aged 35 to 55 with primary liver carcinoma and hepatitis B virus infection.

This chain uses TRBV5-1 with TRBJ2-1; 10 bases are a match to TRBD2. The CDR3 runs 15 residues. V gave up 5 bases and J gave up 3 bases; unmatched junction bases: 5. Looked up from germline, CDR1 is SGHRS and CDR2 is YFSETQ. As DNA, the CDR3 is TGCGCCAGCAGGGACACTAGCGGGGTCTACAATGAGCAGTTCTTC. Translated: CASRDTSGVYNEQFF.

The rearrangement links TRBV30 to TRBJ1-2; D gene unclear. This CDR3 is built from 12 residues. CDR1 is GTSNPN and CDR2 is SVGIG in the germline V gene (reference sequence). Deletions cut 0 bases from V and 8 bases from J, with 10 bases between. In DNA, the CDR3 is TGTGCCTGGAGTGTACGTGGGTCGGGCTACACCTTC. Translated: CAWSVRGSGYTF. The full variable domain, with the rest looked up from reference TRBV30 and TRBJ1-2, is SQTIHQWPATLVQPVGSPLSLECTVEGTSNPNLYWYRQAAGRGLQLLFYSVGIGQISSEVPQNLSASRPQDRQFILSSKKLLLSDSGFYLCAWSVRGSGYTFGSGTRLTVV.

This clonotype showed up many times. This chain links TRBV6-5 with TRBJ2-1, with TRBD2 matching over 9 bases. CDR1 and CDR2 from the germline V gene are MNHEY and SVGAGI. V shed 4 bases, J shed 0 bases, and the junction held 4 bases outside the gene matches. The CDR3 runs to 16 residues. This CDR3 reads CASSLAGASSYNEQFF. The CDR3 DNA sequence: TGTGCCAGCAGTTTAGCGGGGGCGAGCTCCTACAATGAGCAGTTCTTC.

A note on this clonotype: One base away lies a much larger clone, so this may be a sequencing read error. CDR3 sequence: CVSSPARGEGAGLLWAYNEQFF. Here the CDR3 DNA reads TGTGTCAGCAGCCCTGCGAGAGGCGAGGGAGCGGGACTCCTATGGGCCTACAATGAGCAGTTCTTC. The chain employs TRBV5-6 and TRBJ2-1, with 7 bases identical to TRBD2. The length of the CDR3 is 22 residues. Per the germline V gene, CDR1 is SGHDT and CDR2 is YYEEEE. Full variable domain (missing parts from reference TRBV5-6 and TRBJ2-1): DAGVTQSPTHLIKTRGQQVTLRCSPKSGHDTVSWYQQALGQGPQFIFQYYEEEERQRGNFPDRFSGHQFPNYSSELNVNALLLGDSALYLCVSSPARGEGAGLLWAYNEQFFGPGTRLTVL.

Details on this clonotype: One end of the junction is discordant with germline, which a read error may explain. The genes are TRBV30 and TRBJ2-5; D gene unclear. CDR3 size: 14 residues. The germline CDR1 and CDR2 sequences are GTSNPN and SVGIG (reference sequence). The CDR3 loop is CAWSVRQVGETQHF. For the CDR3, the DNA is TGTGCCTGGAGTGTAAGGCAGGTTGGAGAGACCCAGCACTTC.

In regard to this clonotype: The CDR3 does not close with the conserved phenylalanine or tryptophan, likely indicating a read error. The chain links TRBV4-3 to TRBJ2-5; 8 positions agree with TRBD1. The trim removed 0 bases at V and 5 bases at J, leaving 2 bases unmatched. The CDR3 runs to 14 residues. Germline assignment: CDR1 LGHNA and CDR2 YSLEER. CDR3 protein: CASSQDRGPETQYS. CDR3 coding DNA: TGCGCCAGCAGCCAAGACAGGGGGCCCGAGACCCAGTACTCC.

A note on this clonotype: Given a much more abundant clone one base away, this may be a read error. This chain joins TRBV10-3 and TRBJ2-1; possibly TRBD2 for D (6 bases). The CDR3 has 15 amino acids. Trimming pared 3 bases from V and 6 bases from J, leaving 15 bases between. The germline V gene encodes CDR1 ENHRY and CDR2 SYGVKD. The CDR3 coding sequence is TGTGCCATCAGTGACGGCTTTGGGACTCTCAATGAGCAGTTCTTC. Amino acid sequence: CAISDGFGTLNEQFF.

This clonotype has a single count. A clone one base away is much larger, so this may be a read error. As the CDR3 is not closed by the conserved phenylalanine or tryptophan, this likely results from a read error. V is TRBV29-1 and J is TRBJ2-4, with a weak D call TRBD1 (6 bases). In germline, CDR1 is SQVTM, CDR2 ANQGSEA. CDR3 length equals 13 residues. Trimming removed 7 bases from V and 5 bases from J, with 15 bases in between. DNA of the CDR3: TGCAGCGGACGAACAGGGTTTGAAAACATTCAGTACTTA. Its translation is CSGRTGFENIQYL.

V gene TRBV11-1 combines with J gene TRBJ2-1; TRBD1 agrees at 10 bases. Losses at the gene ends were 10 bases for V and 7 bases for J; bases not matched to a gene: 13. Germline V gene lookup returns CDR1 SGHAT and CDR2 FQDESV (reference sequence). This CDR3 contains 15 residues. The CDR3 sequence is CANRRDRGLMNEQFF. The CDR3, as DNA: TGTGCCAACCGGCGGGACAGGGGTCTAATGAATGAGCAGTTCTTC.

As for this clonotype: Since the CDR3 does not end with the conserved phenylalanine or tryptophan, this likely comes from a read error. This chain connects TRBV6-2 or TRBV6-3 to TRBJ2-1, with 14 bases identical to TRBD2. Trimming at V came to 2 bases and at J to 3 bases, leaving 9 bases not matched to a gene. Germline CDR1 is MNHEY and CDR2 is SVGEGT. The CDR3 is made up of 19 amino acids. The DNA for the CDR3 is TGTGCCAGCAGTTACCCCGGGACTAGCGGGAGCTCTTTCTACAATGAGCAGTTCGTC. Its translation is CASSYPGTSGSSFYNEQFV.

On this clonotype: A junction boundary mismatches the germline segment, possibly from a read error. The chain has TRBV28 and TRBJ1-5, with 8 bases aligning to TRBD1. Germline V lookup: CDR1 MDHEN, CDR2 SYDVKM. CDR3 length: 14 residues. Here the CDR3 DNA reads TGTGCCAGCGGTTTACACCAGGGGGCTCAGCCCCAGCATTTT. Residues: CASGLHQGAQPQHF.

A few counts support this clonotype. Possible read error: a much larger clone is one base away. The chain joins TRBV12-3 or TRBV12-4 to TRBJ2-7; 8 nucleotides line up with TRBD1. The CDR3 is made up of 11 amino acids. CDR3 loop: CASGQGYGQYF. CDR3 bases: TGTGCCAGCGGACAGGGATACGGGCAGTACTTC.

The chain has TRBV12-3 or TRBV12-4 and TRBJ2-2; possible D gene TRBD2, 6 bases. CDR3 length equals 17 residues. The V and J ends lost 1 base and 6 bases respectively, with 18 bases between them. Here the CDR3 DNA reads TGTGCCAGCAGTTTAGGGTTGGGGCTAGCGTCTTCCGGGGAGCTGTTTTTT. It is translated as CASSLGLGLASSGELFF.

The chain uses TRBV11-3 and TRBJ1-5; unclear D gene. Germline V gives CDR1 SGHNT, CDR2 YENEEA. Between the trimmed V and J ends, which lost 4 bases and 6 bases, there was a span of 16 bases. This CDR3 contains 15 residues. CDR3 loop: CASSSDLWVAQPQHF. CDR3 sequence (DNA): TGTGCCAGCAGCTCAGATCTTTGGGTGGCTCAGCCCCAGCATTTT.

The chain has TRBV30 and TRBJ2-2; D unresolved. CDR3 length equals 13 residues. Germline loops: CDR1 GTSNPN, CDR2 SVGIG (reference sequence). V lost 1 base, J lost 2 bases, and 5 bases lay in between. DNA of the CDR3: TGTGCCTGGAGTGGTTTAAACACCGGGGAGCTGTTTTTT. It yields the protein CAWSGLNTGELFF.

The J gene is TRBJ1-2, the V gene TRBV19, with 9 nucleotides matching TRBD1. The CDR3 is 17 residues long. V shed 5 bases and J 3 bases; nucleotides not matched to a gene: 13. The germline gives CDR1 LNHDA, CDR2 SQIVND (reference sequence). The CDR3 loop reads CASSFAGTGSVYYGYTF. Written as DNA, the CDR3 is TGTGCCAGTAGTTTCGCCGGGACAGGGAGCGTCTACTATGGCTACACCTTC.

This clonotype was found many times. The chain employs TRBV6-6 and TRBJ1-2, with unresolved D. The V gene's germline CDR1 is MNHNY and CDR2 SVGAGI (reference sequence). CDR3 size: 12 residues. V gave up 5 bases and J gave up 5 bases, with 9 bases separating them. The CDR3: CASSPSDYGYTF. The CDR3, as DNA: TGTGCCAGCAGTCCCTCGGATTATGGCTACACCTTC.

This clonotype was counted only a few times. The chain uses TRBV5-1 and TRBJ2-5; the D gene is possibly TRBD1 (6 bases). Per the germline V gene, CDR1 is SGHRS and CDR2 is YFSETQ. Between the trimmed V and J ends, which lost 5 bases and 5 bases, there was a span of 16 bases. The CDR3 loop spans 14 amino acids. The CDR3 region is CASRFETGSETQYF. CDR3 nucleotides: TGCGCCAGCAGGTTCGAGACAGGAAGCGAGACCCAGTACTTC.

As for this clonotype: One base away lies a much larger clone, so this may be a sequencing read error. The V gene is TRBV6-1, the J gene TRBJ1-1; 8 nucleotides agree with TRBD1. Germline loops: CDR1 MNHNS, CDR2 SASEGT. The CDR3 runs to 15 residues. The CDR3 loop reads CASNENSGGPFVAFF. In nucleotides, the CDR3 is TGTGCCAGCAATGAAAATTCAGGGGGCCCGTTCGTAGCTTTCTTT.

This clonotype is judged medium-sized. The chain links TRBV11-1 to TRBJ2-1, with 8 nucleotides matching TRBD2. This CDR3 contains 12 residues. Trimming at V came to 6 bases and at J to 9 bases, leaving 4 bases not matched to a gene. The germline V gene encodes CDR1 SGHAT and CDR2 FQDESV (reference sequence). The CDR3 sequence: CASRPGGVEQFF. The CDR3 bases are TGTGCCAGCAGACCGGGAGGGGTTGAGCAGTTCTTC.

A note on this clonotype: It may be a read error: a sequence one base away is much more abundant. The chain uses TRBV12-3 or TRBV12-4 and TRBJ1-6; D gene ambiguous. CDR3 length: 15 residues. The chain's CDR3 is CASTRTVSYNSALHF. CDR3 nucleotide sequence: TGTGCCAGCACCCGGACTGTTAGCTATAATTCAGCCCTCCACTTT.

Of note for this clonotype: At one end, the junction sequence differs from germline, possibly due to a read error. CDR3 loop: CASSTAGTAHSPLNF. The CDR3 bases are TGCGCCAGCAGCACAGCCGGGACAGCTCATTCACCCCTCAACTTT. The J gene is TRBJ1-6, the V gene TRBV5-1, with 7 nucleotides matching TRBD1. The CDR3 contains 15 residues. Germline CDR1 and CDR2: SGHRS and YFSETQ.

This clonotype was observed a handful of times. The genes are TRBV6-1 and TRBJ2-1; 11 nucleotides agree with TRBD2. V was pared by 8 bases and J by 9 bases, with 15 bases of the junction left unmatched. The CDR3 length is 16 residues. In germline, CDR1 is MNHNS, CDR2 SASEGT. The CDR3 DNA sequence: TGTGCCAGCGAGCTAGCGGGAGGCGAAGCAAGCAGTGAGCAGTTCTTC. As protein: CASELAGGEASSEQFF.

The chain has TRBV4-3 and TRBJ2-3, with TRBD2 identical over 10 bases. With V trimmed by 1 base and J by 7 bases, 8 bases remained unmatched. This CDR3 region has 16 residues. Germline V lookup: CDR1 LGHNA, CDR2 YSLEER. The CDR3 nucleotides are TGCGCCAGCAGCCAAGGGGCTAGCGGGAGTGGAAATACGCAGTATTTT. This codes for CASSQGASGSGNTQYF.

In regard to this clonotype: One junction end does not reproduce the germline sequence, and a read error may be involved. The chain couples TRBV6-2 or TRBV6-3 to TRBJ2-7; D might be TRBD1 or TRBD2, each matching 5 bases. The CDR3 extends over 14 amino acids. From germline, CDR1 is MNHEY and CDR2 SVGEGT. Here the CDR3 DNA reads TGTGCCAGCAGTTTGGGACCCCAAGCCTACGAGCAGAACTTC. Translated, it gives CASSLGPQAYEQNF.

Comments on this clonotype: As the CDR3 is not closed by the conserved phenylalanine or tryptophan, this likely results from a read error. The rearrangement links TRBV13 to TRBJ2-7, with 7 bases aligning to TRBD2. This CDR3 region has 14 residues. The V segment lost 6 bases and the J segment 0 bases; nucleotides outside the gene matches: 5. In germline, CDR1 is PRHDT, CDR2 FYEKMQ (reference sequence). The CDR3, as DNA: TGTGCCAGCAGGATGAGCGGGAACTCCTACGAGCAGTACCTC. It codes for CASRMSGNSYEQYL.

Remarks on this clonotype: Just one base apart from a much larger clone, this may be a read error. This chain uses TRBV4-2 with TRBJ2-1, with D unclear. Germline CDR1 is LGHNA and CDR2 is YNFKEQ. V lost 2 bases and J 0 bases, leaving 11 bases between the germline ends. The CDR3 covers 16 residues. CDR3 DNA sequence: TGTGCCAGCAGCCAATATTTGTTCCACTCCTACAATGAGCAGTTCTTC. Its protein is CASSQYLFHSYNEQFF.

In its sample, this clonotype was seen a few times. Since a much larger clone is just one base distant, this may be a read error. The chain couples TRBV29-1 to TRBJ2-7; D is undetermined. V was trimmed by 7 bases and J by 4 bases, leaving 14 bases between them. The CDR3 covers 12 residues. CDR1 and CDR2 (germline): SQVTM, ANQGSEA. The CDR3 loop reads CSAAQREYEQYF. CDR3 nucleotide sequence: TGCAGCGCCGCCCAGAGAGAGTACGAGCAGTACTTC.

This clonotype was recorded once. The chain uses TRBV30 and TRBJ2-7, with TRBD1 identical over 10 bases. This CDR3 has 14 residues. The germline gives CDR1 GTSNPN, CDR2 SVGIG (reference sequence). V lost 5 bases, J lost 2 bases, and 6 bases stayed unmatched. CDR3: CAWRRDRGPYEQYF. CDR3 coding DNA: TGTGCCTGGCGCAGGGACAGGGGCCCCTACGAGCAGTACTTC.

As for this clonotype: The junction differs from germline at one of its ends, possibly a read error. V usage is TRBV6-5 and J usage is TRBJ1-1, with D hard to call. The germline V gene has CDR1 MNHEY and CDR2 SVGAGI. This CDR3 contains 12 residues. The CDR3 nucleotides read TGTGCCGGTAGACACATGAACACTGAAGCTTTTTTT. Protein product: CAGRHMNTEAFF.

The chain couples TRBV5-1 to TRBJ2-5; TRBD1 matches 8 bases. Germline lookup yields CDR1 SGHRS and CDR2 YFSETQ. This CDR3 is 15 amino acids long. J was trimmed by 5 bases and V by 4 bases; bases with no gene match: 10. CDR3 coding DNA: TGCGCCAGCAGCCACCGGGGACAGGCAAAGGAGACCCAGTACTTC. Its translation: CASSHRGQAKETQYF.

In regard to this clonotype: One end of the junction is discordant with germline, which a read error may explain. The V gene is TRBV11-1, the J gene TRBJ2-2, with 8 positions matching TRBD1. CDR1 is SGHAT and CDR2 is FQDESV in the germline V gene (reference sequence). The CDR3 sequence is 15 residues long. As DNA, the CDR3 is TGTGTCAGCAGCAAATTACGGGGTGAGACAGGGGAGCCGTTTTTT. Protein: CVSSKLRGETGEPFF.